These 5 T cell receptor beta chains share one sample of origin, sequenced in a study of shared clonotypes between healthy human individuals. This table comes from immunoSEQ multiplex PCR, and its TCRdb copy is limited to in-frame clones, with some not included. The profile covers roughly 1,100,000 clones, with 65% to 80% appearing a single time and 1.4% to 1.5% taken by the ten largest. Sequences were obtained from memory CD4+ T cells sorted from blood. Subset noted: CD45RA-negative fraction. Every receptor here comes from a man aged 18 to 29 in good health.

The chain links TRBV7-2 to TRBJ2-2; 10 nucleotides agree with TRBD2. The CDR3 contains 15 residues. Germline V gene sequence: CDR1 SGHTA, CDR2 FQGNSA. Trimming at V came to 1 base and at J to 8 bases, leaving 4 bases not matched to a gene. CDR3 sequence (DNA): TGTGCCAGCAGCTTAGTAGCGGGGGGCCTTGGGGAGCTGTTTTTT. Amino acid sequence: CASSLVAGGLGELFF.

This chain joins TRBV4-3 and TRBJ2-7; TRBD2 aligns across 10 bases. Germline V gene sequence: CDR1 LGHNA, CDR2 YSLEER. The CDR3 length is 19 residues. With V trimmed by 0 bases and J by 2 bases, 13 bases remained unmatched. The CDR3 nucleotides read TGCGCCAGCAGCCAAGAAGTCGGGCTAGCGGGAGATAAAGCCTACGAGCAGTACTTC. Encoded protein: CASSQEVGLAGDKAYEQYF.

This rearrangement joins TRBV11-2 to TRBJ1-2; no clear D. V lost 3 bases and J lost 6, with 23 bases in between. The CDR3 contains 17 residues. CDR1 and CDR2 (germline): SGHAT, FQNNGV. The CDR3 DNA reads TGTGCCAGCAGCTTTTTTCTAGCGGGGAGCGCCGGGCATGGCTACACCTTC. It specifies CASSFFLAGSAGHGYTF.

Notes on this clone: Other DNA sequences in the sample encode the same CDR3. This chain uses TRBV5-1 with TRBJ2-5, with 8 bases identical to TRBD2. V dropped 5 bases and J dropped 1; count of bases not matched to a gene: 4. CDR3 length equals 14 residues. Germline CDR1 is SGHRS and CDR2 is YFSETQ. CDR3 loop: CASSFTSGQETQYF. The CDR3 nucleotides are TGCGCCAGCAGTTTTACTAGCGGCCAAGAGACCCAGTACTTC.

This clone appeared a few times. The gene calls are TRBV4-2 and TRBJ2-7; 8 positions match TRBD1. CDR1 LGHNA and CDR2 YNFKEQ come from the germline V gene. Trimming cost V 0 bases and J 4 bases; bases outside gene matches: 5. This CDR3 spans 15 amino acids. CDR3 residues: CASSQDRDRQYEQYF. CDR3 in DNA: TGTGCCAGCAGCCAAGACCGGGACAGGCAGTACGAGCAGTACTTC.